This TCR beta chain was documented in a study of T cell repertoires in cytomegalovirus infection. Germline values: CDR1 MDHEN, CDR2 SYDVKM. V was trimmed by 3 bases and J by 5 bases, leaving 17 bases between them. The CDR3 sequence is 15 residues long. TCRdb redid the calling of the reads with MiXCR, one entry per CDR3 protein. The table lists roughly 80,000 distinct CDR3 sequences, 40% of them singletons. In its sample, this clonotype was seen a few times. Its matching antigen is unknown. The source of this sequence is a human donor in good health (CMV status not recorded). Some clones in this sample may be carry-over from other donors' samples. The chain links TRBV28 to TRBJ2-7; tentatively, D is TRBD1 or TRBD2 (5 bases each). The material sequenced was CD8+ T cells from cultured PBMCs, taken from culture after CMV antigen stimulation. In nucleotides, the CDR3 is TGTGCCAGCAGTTTTCGGGGCGCTCCCAGGAACGAGCAGTACTTC. Amino acid sequence: CASSFRGAPRNEQYF.